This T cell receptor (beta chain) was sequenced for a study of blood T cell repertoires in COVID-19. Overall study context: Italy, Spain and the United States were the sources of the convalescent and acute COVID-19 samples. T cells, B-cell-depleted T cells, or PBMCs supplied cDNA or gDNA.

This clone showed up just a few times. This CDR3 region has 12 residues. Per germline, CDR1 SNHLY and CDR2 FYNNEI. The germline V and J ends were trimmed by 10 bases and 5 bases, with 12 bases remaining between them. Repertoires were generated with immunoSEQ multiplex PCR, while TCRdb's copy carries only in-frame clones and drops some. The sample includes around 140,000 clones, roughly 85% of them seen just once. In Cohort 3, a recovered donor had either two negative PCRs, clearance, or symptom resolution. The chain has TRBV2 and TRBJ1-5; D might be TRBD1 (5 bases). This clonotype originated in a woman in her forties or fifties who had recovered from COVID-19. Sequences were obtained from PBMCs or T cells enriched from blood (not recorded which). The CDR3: CATKTGDQPQHF. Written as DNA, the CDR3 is TGTGCCACGAAGACGGGGGATCAGCCCCAGCATTTT.